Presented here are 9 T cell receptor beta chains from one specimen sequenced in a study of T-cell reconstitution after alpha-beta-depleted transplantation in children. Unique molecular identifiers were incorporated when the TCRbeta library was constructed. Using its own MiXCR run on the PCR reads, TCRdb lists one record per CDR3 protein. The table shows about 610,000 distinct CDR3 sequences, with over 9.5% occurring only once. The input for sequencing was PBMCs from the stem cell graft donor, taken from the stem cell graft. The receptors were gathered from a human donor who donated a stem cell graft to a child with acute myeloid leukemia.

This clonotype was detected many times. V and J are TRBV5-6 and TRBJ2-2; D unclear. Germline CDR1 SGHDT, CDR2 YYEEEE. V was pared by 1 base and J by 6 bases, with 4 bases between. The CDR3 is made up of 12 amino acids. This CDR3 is CASSLSAGELFF. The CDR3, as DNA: TGTGCCAGCAGCTTGAGCGCCGGGGAGCTGTTTTTT.

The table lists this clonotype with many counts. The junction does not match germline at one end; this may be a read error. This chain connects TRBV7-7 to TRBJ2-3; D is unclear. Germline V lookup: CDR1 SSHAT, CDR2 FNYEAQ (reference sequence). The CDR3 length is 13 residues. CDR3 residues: CASSSTRTDTQYF. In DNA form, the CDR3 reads TGTGCTAGCAGCTCAACGCGCACAGATACGCAGTATTTT.

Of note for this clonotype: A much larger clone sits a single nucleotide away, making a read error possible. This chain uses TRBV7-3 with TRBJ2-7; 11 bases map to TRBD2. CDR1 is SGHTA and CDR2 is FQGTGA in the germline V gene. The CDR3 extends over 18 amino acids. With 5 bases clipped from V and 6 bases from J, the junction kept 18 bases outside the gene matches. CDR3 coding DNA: TGTGCCAGCAGCATAAAACGGGGGACTAGCGGAAATAACTGCGAGCAGTACTTC. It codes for CASSIKRGTSGNNCEQYF.

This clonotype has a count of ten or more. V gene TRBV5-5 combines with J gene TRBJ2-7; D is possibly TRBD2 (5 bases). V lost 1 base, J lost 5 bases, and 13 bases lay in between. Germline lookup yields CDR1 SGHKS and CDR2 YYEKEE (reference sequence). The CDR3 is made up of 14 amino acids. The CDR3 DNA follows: TGTGCCAGCAGCTTGAGCAGAGGGAACGACGAGCAGTACTTC. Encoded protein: CASSLSRGNDEQYF.

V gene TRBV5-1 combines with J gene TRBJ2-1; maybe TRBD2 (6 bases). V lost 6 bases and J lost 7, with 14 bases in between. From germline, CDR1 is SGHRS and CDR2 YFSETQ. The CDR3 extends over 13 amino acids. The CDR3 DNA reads TGCGCCAGCATGATGGGACTGGATAATGAGCAGTTCTTC. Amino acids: CASMMGLDNEQFF.

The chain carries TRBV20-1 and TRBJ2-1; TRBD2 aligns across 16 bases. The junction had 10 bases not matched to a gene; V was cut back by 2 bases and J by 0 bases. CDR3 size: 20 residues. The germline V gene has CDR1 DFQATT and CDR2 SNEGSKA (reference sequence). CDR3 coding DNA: TGCAGTGCTAGACGATTGCCGGGACTAGCGGGAGGGGGCTCCTACAATGAGCAGTTCTTC. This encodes CSARRLPGLAGGGSYNEQFF.

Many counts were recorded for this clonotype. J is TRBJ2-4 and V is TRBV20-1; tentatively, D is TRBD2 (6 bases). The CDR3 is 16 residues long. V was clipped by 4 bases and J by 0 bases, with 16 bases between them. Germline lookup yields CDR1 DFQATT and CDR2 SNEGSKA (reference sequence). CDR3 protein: CSATPTRGKAKNIQYF. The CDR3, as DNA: TGCAGTGCTACCCCCACGCGGGGCAAAGCCAAAAACATTCAGTACTTC.

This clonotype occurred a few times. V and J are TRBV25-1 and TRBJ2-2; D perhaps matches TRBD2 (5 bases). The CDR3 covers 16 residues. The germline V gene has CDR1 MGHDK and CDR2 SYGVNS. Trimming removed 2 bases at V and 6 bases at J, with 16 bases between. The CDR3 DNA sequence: TGTGCCAGCAGTGAAGGAGGACCTATCGGACCCGGGGAGCTGTTTTTT. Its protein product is CASSEGGPIGPGELFF.

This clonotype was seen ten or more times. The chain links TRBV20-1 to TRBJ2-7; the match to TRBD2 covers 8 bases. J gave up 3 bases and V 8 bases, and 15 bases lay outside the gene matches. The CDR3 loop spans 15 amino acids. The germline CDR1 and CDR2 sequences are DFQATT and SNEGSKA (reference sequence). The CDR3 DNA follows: TGCAGTACCCACCCCGGGGAGCGGGAGAACTACGAGCAGTACTTC. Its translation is CSTHPGERENYEQYF.